The clone carrying this T cell receptor beta chain has only a few counts. Its antigen is not identified. The data derive from a study of T-cell memory formation after mild COVID-19. With V trimmed by 5 bases and J by 2 bases, 10 bases remained unmatched. The CDR3 spans 17 residues. CDR1 ENHRY and CDR2 SYGVKD come from the germline V gene. Constant-segment primers served in 5'RACE that generated TCR alpha and TCR beta cDNA libraries bearing sample barcodes and UMIs. TCRdb used MiXCR to reprocess the 5' RACE reads, holding one entry per CDR3 protein. The sample includes about 390,000 distinct CDR3 sequences, roughly 15% of them seen just once. General study results and limits: The SARS-CoV-2 specificity of second-wave clones reaching peak at day 37 remained unverified.

This clonotype was obtained from a man aged 18 to 30 who had mild COVID-19 (a few samples of this study predate the infection). Cell type and time point are not known. This chain uses TRBV10-3 with TRBJ2-1, with 9 bases identical to TRBD1. Sequencing was carried out using PBMCs or a T cell subset sorted from them (not recorded which). Here the CDR3 DNA reads TGTGCCATCAGTCCTTACAGGGGGCTACACCCCTACAATGAGCAGTTCTTC. Its protein product is CAISPYRGLHPYNEQFF.